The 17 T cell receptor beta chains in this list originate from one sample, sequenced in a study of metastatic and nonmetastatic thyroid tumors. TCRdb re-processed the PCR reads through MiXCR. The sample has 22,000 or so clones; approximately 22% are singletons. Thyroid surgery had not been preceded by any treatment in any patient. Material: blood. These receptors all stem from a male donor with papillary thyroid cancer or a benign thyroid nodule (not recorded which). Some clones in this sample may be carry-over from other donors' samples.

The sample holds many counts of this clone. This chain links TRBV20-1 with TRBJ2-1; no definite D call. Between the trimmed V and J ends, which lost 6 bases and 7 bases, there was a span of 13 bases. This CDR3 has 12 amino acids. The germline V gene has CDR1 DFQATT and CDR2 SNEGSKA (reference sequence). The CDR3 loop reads CSAVGLENEQFF. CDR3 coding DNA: TGCAGTGCCGTGGGTCTAGAAAATGAGCAGTTCTTC.

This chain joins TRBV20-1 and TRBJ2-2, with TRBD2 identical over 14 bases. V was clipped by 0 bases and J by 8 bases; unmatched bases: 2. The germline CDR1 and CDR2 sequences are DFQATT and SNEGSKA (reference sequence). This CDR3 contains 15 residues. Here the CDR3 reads CSARDRTSGRGELFF. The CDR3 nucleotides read TGCAGTGCTAGAGATAGGACTAGCGGGAGGGGGGAGCTGTTTTTT.

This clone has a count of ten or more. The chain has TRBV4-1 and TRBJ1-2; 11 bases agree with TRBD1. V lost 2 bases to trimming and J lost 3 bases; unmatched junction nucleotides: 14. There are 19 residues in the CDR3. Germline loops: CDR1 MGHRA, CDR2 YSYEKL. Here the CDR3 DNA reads TGCGCCAGCAGCCAAACAACGGACAGGGGGCGCGTTGGAGACTATGGCTACACCTTC. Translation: CASSQTTDRGRVGDYGYTF.

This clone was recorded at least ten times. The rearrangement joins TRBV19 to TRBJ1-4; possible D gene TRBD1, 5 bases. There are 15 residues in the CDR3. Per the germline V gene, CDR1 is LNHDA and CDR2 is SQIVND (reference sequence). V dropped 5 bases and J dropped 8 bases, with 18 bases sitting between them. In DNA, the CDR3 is TGTGCCAGTAGTCCGCAACAGGCCCGAGGGGAAAAACTGTTTTTT. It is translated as CASSPQQARGEKLFF.

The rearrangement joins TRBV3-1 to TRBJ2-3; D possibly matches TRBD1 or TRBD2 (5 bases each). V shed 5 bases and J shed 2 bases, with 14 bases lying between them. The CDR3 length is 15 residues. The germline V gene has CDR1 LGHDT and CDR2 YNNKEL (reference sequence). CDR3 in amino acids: CASSVGARFTDTQYF. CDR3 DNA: TGTGCCAGCAGCGTCGGGGCGAGGTTCACAGATACGCAGTATTTT.

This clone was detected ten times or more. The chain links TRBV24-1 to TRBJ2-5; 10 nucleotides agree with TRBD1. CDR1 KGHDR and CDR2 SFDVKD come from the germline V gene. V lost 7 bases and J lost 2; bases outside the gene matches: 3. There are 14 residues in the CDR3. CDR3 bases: TGTGCCACCAGCGGGACAGGGGCTCAAGAGACCCAGTACTTC. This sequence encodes CATSGTGAQETQYF.

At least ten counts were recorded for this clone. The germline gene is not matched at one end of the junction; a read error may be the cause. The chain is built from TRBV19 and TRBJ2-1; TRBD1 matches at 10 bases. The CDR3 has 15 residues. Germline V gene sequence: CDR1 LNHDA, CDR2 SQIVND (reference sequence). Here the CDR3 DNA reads TGTGCCAGCAGTAGGCAGGGACAGGGGTACAATGAGCAGTTCTTC. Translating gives CASSRQGQGYNEQFF.

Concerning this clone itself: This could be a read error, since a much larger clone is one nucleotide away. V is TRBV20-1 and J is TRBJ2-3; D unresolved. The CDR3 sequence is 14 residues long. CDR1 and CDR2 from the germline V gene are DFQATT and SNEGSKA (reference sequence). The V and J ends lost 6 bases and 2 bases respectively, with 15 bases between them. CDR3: CSARSEAYTDTQYF. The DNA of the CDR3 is TGCAGTGCAAGAAGCGAGGCATACACAGATACGCAGTATTTT.

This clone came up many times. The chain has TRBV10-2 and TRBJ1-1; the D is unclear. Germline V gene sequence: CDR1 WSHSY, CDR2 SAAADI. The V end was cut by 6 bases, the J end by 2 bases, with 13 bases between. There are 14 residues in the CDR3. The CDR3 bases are TGCGCCAGCAGAACAGTGGATCTTAACACTGAAGCTTTCTTT. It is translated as CASRTVDLNTEAFF.

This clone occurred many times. The CDR3 sequence is CASRTSGRRDIQYF. CDR3 coding DNA: TGTGCCAGCAGAACTAGCGGGAGACGGGACATTCAGTACTTC. The chain carries TRBV28 and TRBJ2-4; TRBD2 matches at 11 bases. CDR1 is MDHEN, CDR2 SYDVKM, per germline. V was pared by 6 bases and J by 8 bases, with 6 bases of the junction left unmatched. The CDR3 contains 14 residues.

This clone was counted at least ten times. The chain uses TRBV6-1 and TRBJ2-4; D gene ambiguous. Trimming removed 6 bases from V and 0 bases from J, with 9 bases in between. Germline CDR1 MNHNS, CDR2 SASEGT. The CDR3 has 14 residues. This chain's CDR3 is CASSNSLAKNIQYF. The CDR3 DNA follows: TGTGCCAGCAGCAACAGCCTAGCCAAAAACATTCAGTACTTC.

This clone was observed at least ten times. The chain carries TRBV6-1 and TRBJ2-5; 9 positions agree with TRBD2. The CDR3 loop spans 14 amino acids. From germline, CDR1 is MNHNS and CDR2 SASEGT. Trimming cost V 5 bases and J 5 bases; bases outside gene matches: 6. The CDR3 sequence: CASSQRGVGETQYF. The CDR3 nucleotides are TGTGCCAGCAGTCAGCGGGGGGTCGGGGAGACCCAGTACTTC.

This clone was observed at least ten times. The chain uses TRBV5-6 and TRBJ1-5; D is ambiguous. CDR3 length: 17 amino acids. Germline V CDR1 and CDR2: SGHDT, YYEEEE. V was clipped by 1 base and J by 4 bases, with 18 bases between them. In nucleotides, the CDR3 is TGTGCCAGCAGCTTGAGTGTCCAGGAGACGTTTAATCAGCCCCAGCATTTT. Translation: CASSLSVQETFNQPQHF.

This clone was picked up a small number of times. The CDR3: CASSLRRQGTNTEAFF. Written as DNA, the CDR3 is TGTGCCAGCAGTCTCCGTCGACAGGGAACGAACACTGAAGCTTTCTTT. This chain connects TRBV27 to TRBJ1-1; 7 bases align to TRBD1. V was pared by 5 bases and J by 1 base, with 10 bases of the junction left unmatched. The CDR3 sequence is 16 residues long. Germline values: CDR1 MNHEY, CDR2 SMNVEV (reference sequence).

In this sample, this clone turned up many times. The DNA for the CDR3 is TGTGCCAGCAGTACAGGGGTTAGTTCACCCCTCCACTTT. Amino acid sequence: CASSTGVSSPLHF. The chain links TRBV12-3 or TRBV12-4 to TRBJ1-6; 7 bases match TRBD1. CDR3 size: 13 residues. V shed 5 bases, J shed 9 bases, and the junction held 4 bases outside the gene matches.

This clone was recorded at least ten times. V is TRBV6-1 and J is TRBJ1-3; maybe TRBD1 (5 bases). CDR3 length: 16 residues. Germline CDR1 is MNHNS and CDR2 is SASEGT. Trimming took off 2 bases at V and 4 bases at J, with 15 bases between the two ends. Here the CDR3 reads CASSEIVGGSGNTIYF. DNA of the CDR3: TGTGCCAGCAGTGAAATCGTTGGGGGTTCGGGAAACACCATATATTTT.

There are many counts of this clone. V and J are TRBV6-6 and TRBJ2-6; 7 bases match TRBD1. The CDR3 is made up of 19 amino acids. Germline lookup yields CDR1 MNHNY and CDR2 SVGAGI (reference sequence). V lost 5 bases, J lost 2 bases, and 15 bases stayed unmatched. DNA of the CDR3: TGTGCCAGCAGTACACTTGTCTCAGGGGGTTCTGCTGGGGCCAACGTCCTGACTTTC. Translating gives CASSTLVSGGSAGANVLTF.